This is a list of T cell receptor beta chains from one sample in a study of identical twins. TCRdb passed the 5' RACE reads through MiXCR, listing each CDR3 protein once. The repertoire holds around 1.7 million distinct CDR3 sequences, with around a third as singletons. Sequenced sample: cord blood. All receptors derive from a newborn girl in good health. Both conserved end residues are part of each CDR3. A D gene is named only where the DNA matches it firmly. Not every row has a clone size; where given, it reads once, few, many or a size class.

j_call d_call clone_size v_call cdr3_nt cdr3_aa
TRBJ2-3 - few TRBV20-1 TGCAGTGCAGAACCCTCTAGAGCCACAGATACGCAGTATTTT CSAEPSRATDTQYF
TRBJ2-3 TRBD2 few TRBV27 TGTGCCAGAACCTTGGGTAGCGGGTTCACAGATACGCAGTATTTT CARTLGSGFTDTQYF
TRBJ2-7 - - TRBV10-2 TGCGCCAGCCTCGGGGAAAGCGGCTACGAGCAGTACTTC CASLGESGYEQYF
TRBJ2-7 TRBD2 few TRBV6-2/TRBV6-3 TGTGCCAGCAGACCAGCGGGGGCCTACGAGCAGTACTTC CASRPAGAYEQYF
TRBJ1-5 TRBD1 - TRBV29-1 TGCAGCGTCTCCCAGGGGGAAGGGGGGCCCCAGCATTTT CSVSQGEGGPQHF
TRBJ2-5 TRBD2 - TRBV6-6 TGTGCCAGCAGTCCCGCAGGGCTAGCGGGGGCCCAGTACTTC CASSPAGLAGAQYF
TRBJ2-2 - - TRBV27 TGTGCCAGCAGTTTATTATACCGGGCCTACACCGGGGAGCTGTTTTTT CASSLLYRAYTGELFF
TRBJ2-7 - - TRBV25-1 TGTGCCAGCAGTGAGAGCGGGTACAATGAGCAGTACTTC CASSESGYNEQYF
TRBJ2-1 TRBD2 - TRBV2 TGTGCCAGCAGTAGGCCTAGCGGGGGGGATCTATACAGTGAGCAGTTCTTC CASSRPSGGDLYSEQFF
TRBJ2-2 TRBD2 once TRBV12-3/TRBV12-4 TGTGCCAGCGGCCGACTAGCGGGGGCCTCGTACACCGGGGAGCTGTTTTTT CASGRLAGASYTGELFF
TRBJ1-2 TRBD1 - TRBV20-1 TGCAGTGCTAGTCAGGGTCGGAGGGGGCCGTTAGATGGCTACACCTTC CSASQGRRGPLDGYTF
TRBJ2-7 TRBD2 - TRBV20-1 TGCAGTGCTATCATTAGCGGGAGGTCCTACAATGAGCAGTACTTC CSAIISGRSYNEQYF
TRBJ1-2 TRBD1 few TRBV4-1 TGCGCCAGCAGCCAGCCCCCCCGACAGGGGGCTAGTGGCTACACCTTC CASSQPPRQGASGYTF
TRBJ2-7 TRBD1 - TRBV7-8 TGTGCCAGCAGCTTAGCGGAGCTTTACAGGGGAACCTACGAGCAGTACTTC CASSLAELYRGTYEQYF
TRBJ2-7 TRBD1 few TRBV6-6 TGTGCCAGCAGTTACTGGGACAGGGCCTACGAGCAGTACTTC CASSYWDRAYEQYF
TRBJ2-7 - few TRBV20-1 TGCAGTGCTACTTGGAAATCCTACGAGCAGTACTTC CSATWKSYEQYF
TRBJ1-5 - few TRBV28 TGTGCCAGCAGTTCAATTACCTCGACAGGCGGGAATCAGCCCCAGCATTTT CASSSITSTGGNQPQHF
TRBJ2-4 TRBD2 - TRBV11-3 TGTGCCAGCAGCCGGCACTCTAGCGGGGTCCTCAAAAACATTCAGTACTTC CASSRHSSGVLKNIQYF
TRBJ2-5 TRBD2 - TRBV20-1 TGCAGTGCTAGGACTAGCGGGGCATGGGAGACCCAGTACTTC CSARTSGAWETQYF
TRBJ2-3 - - TRBV7-9 TGTGCCAGCAGCTTAGGTTCCAGGGGGGACACAGATACGCAGTATTTT CASSLGSRGDTDTQYF
TRBJ2-7 - many TRBV4-2 TGTGCCAGCAGCCAAACAGCTAGCTCCTACGAGCAGTACTTC CASSQTASSYEQYF
TRBJ1-5 - many TRBV6-1 TGTGCCAGCAGTGACACGCGCGGCAATCAGCCCCAGCATTTT CASSDTRGNQPQHF
TRBJ2-7 - - TRBV25-1 TGTGTCAGCAGTGAATCACAGGTCTCCTACGAGCAGTACTTC CVSSESQVSYEQYF
TRBJ2-3 TRBD2 - TRBV20-1 TGCAGTGCTAGAGACCCGGGACTAGCGCTTCGCACAGATACGCAGTATTTT CSARDPGLALRTDTQYF
TRBJ2-7 - few TRBV3-1 TGTGCCAGCAGCCAGGATCCGGGGCCCGACGAGCAGTACTTC CASSQDPGPDEQYF
TRBJ2-1 - few TRBV12-5 TGTGCTAGTGGTTTGGTGTTGCGCAGGGTCAAGTTCTTC CASGLVLRRVKFF
TRBJ2-7 - - TRBV3-1 TGTGCCAGCAGCCAAGATACCTTGTACGAGCAGTACTTC CASSQDTLYEQYF
TRBJ1-5 - - TRBV20-1 TGCAGTGCTAGGGAAGGGGATAGCAATCAGCCCCAGCATTTT CSAREGDSNQPQHF
TRBJ2-5 - many TRBV20-1 TGCAGTGCTAGAGAAACGGGACTAGAGACCCAGTACTTC CSARETGLETQYF
TRBJ1-4 - - TRBV11-2 TGTGCCAGCAGCCCACAAGCCCGGGGGGAAAAACTGTTTTTT CASSPQARGEKLFF
TRBJ1-1 TRBD1 - TRBV18 TGTGCCAGCTCAAAGGGGGCGAACACTGAAGCTTTCTTT CASSKGANTEAFF
TRBJ2-3 - few TRBV24-1 TGTGCCACCAGTGATCCGGGACTGTCAGATACGCAGTATTTT CATSDPGLSDTQYF
TRBJ2-3 - - TRBV7-2 TGTGCCAGCACCGTACGGCCACTATTCACAGATACGCAGTATTTT CASTVRPLFTDTQYF
TRBJ2-3 - once TRBV20-1 TGCAGTGCCATAAACAGGGCCCTCACAGATACGCAGTATTTT CSAINRALTDTQYF
TRBJ1-2 - few TRBV3-1 TGTGCCAGCAGCCATGAGGACTATGGCTACACCTTC CASSHEDYGYTF
TRBJ2-7 TRBD1 - TRBV5-1 TGCGCCAGCAGGATCAATCCGGGACAGGGCCACGAGCAGTACTTC CASRINPGQGHEQYF
TRBJ2-1 TRBD2 - TRBV27 TGTGCCAGCAGTTTATTCGGCGGGAGTGTTAACGGTGAGCAGTTCTTC CASSLFGGSVNGEQFF
TRBJ1-5 TRBD1 - TRBV10-3 TGTGCCATTAGCAGGGGGCAAAATCAGCCCCAGCATTTT CAISRGQNQPQHF
TRBJ2-7 - many TRBV12-3/TRBV12-4 TGTGCCAGCAGTTTCCTCACTTACGAGCAGTACTTC CASSFLTYEQYF
TRBJ1-6 TRBD1 - TRBV11-2 TGTGCCAGCCAGTCCATCAGGGGGCGCATCCTCTCGCCCCTCCACTTT CASQSIRGRILSPLHF
TRBJ2-3 - few TRBV19 TGTGCCAGTAGTATCCTGATCGGGGGATCTAGCACAGATACGCAGTATTTT CASSILIGGSSTDTQYF
TRBJ2-5 TRBD2 few TRBV28 TGTGCCAGCAGTTTTAGACTAGCGGGAATCCAAGAGACCCAGTACTTC CASSFRLAGIQETQYF
TRBJ2-2 TRBD2 - TRBV12-3/TRBV12-4 TGTGCCAGCAGTCCCCGGACTAGCGGGGGAGACCCGAACACCGGGGAGCTGTTTTTT CASSPRTSGGDPNTGELFF
TRBJ2-3 - - TRBV4-2 TGTGCCAGCAGCCAACTAGCGAGTGGACCAGATACGCAGTATTTT CASSQLASGPDTQYF
TRBJ2-3 TRBD2 once TRBV20-1 TGCAGTGCTAGAGACGGTAGCGGGAGCCCAGATACGCAGTATTTT CSARDGSGSPDTQYF
TRBJ2-1 TRBD2 - TRBV12-3/TRBV12-4 TGTGCCAGCGGGAAATCGAGCGGGGACAATGAGCAGTTCTTC CASGKSSGDNEQFF
TRBJ2-4 - once TRBV25-1 TGTGCCAGCAGTGCGACCGGGGCAGGGTATGACAAAAACATTCAGTACTTC CASSATGAGYDKNIQYF
TRBJ1-2 - - TRBV20-1 TGCACCGACGGCGGCTATGGCTACACCTTC CTDGGYGYTF
TRBJ2-1 TRBD1 few TRBV20-1 TGCAGCCCCCTACAGGAAAGGGGGCGAGACAATGAGCAGTTCTTC CSPLQERGRDNEQFF
TRBJ2-5 - few TRBV3-1 TGTGCCAGCAGCCAAGACGCGGAAGAGACCCAGTACTTC CASSQDAEETQYF